This T cell receptor (beta chain) was documented in a study of cytomegalovirus exposure and HLA in healthy donors. To note about this clone: The antigen is undetermined.

The PCR made use of 60 Vbeta and 13 Jbeta primers. The table came from immunoSEQ multiplex PCR; TCRdb's copy has only in-frame clones and leaves some out. This table holds some 90,000 clones, roughly 70% found once. Study-wide results and caveats: For most subjects, TCR beta sequences were reported to predict HLA-A and HLA-B alleles with accuracy.

This CDR3 has 15 residues. After removal of 1 base from V and 2 bases from J, the junction contained 2 bases not matched to a gene. The germline CDR1 and CDR2 sequences are SGHTA and FQGNSA. This sequence was found in a man aged 45 to 65 in good health and CMV-seronegative. Input material: PBMCs. The rearrangement uses TRBV7-2 and TRBJ2-3, with 8 bases lining up with TRBD2. CDR3 in amino acids: CASSLEAGVTDTQYF. The CDR3 region has the DNA TGTGCCAGCAGCTTAGAAGCGGGGGTCACAGATACGCAGTATTTT. Filled out from reference TRBV7-2 and TRBJ2-3, the complete variable domain reads GAGVSQSPSNKVTEKGKDVELRCDPISGHTALYWYRQSLGQGLEFLIYFQGNSAPDKSGLPSDRFSAERTGGSVSTLTIQRTQQEDSAVYLCASSLEAGVTDTQYFGPGTRLTVL.